The sequence of this T cell receptor (beta chain) was determined in a study of cytomegalovirus exposure and HLA in healthy donors. PCR used 60 Vbeta primers and 13 Jbeta primers. Produced via immunoSEQ multiplex PCR; TCRdb's table is partial and in-frame only. The top ten clones hold around 1.7% of a sample with under 200,000 clones, around 83% of them seen once. Germline loops: CDR1 MNHEY, CDR2 SMNVEV (reference sequence). Trimming took 6 bases from V and 2 from J, leaving 12 bases between them. The CDR3 is 14 residues long. Overall study results and limits: With DRB1 most and HLA-C fewest, TCR association rates differed between HLA loci in a later analysis.

As concerns this clone: Its antigen is currently unknown.

The V and J genes are TRBV27 and TRBJ2-3, with TRBD2 as a possible D gene (6 bases). The receptor was isolated from a woman younger than 35 in good health and CMV-seronegative. Sequenced: PBMCs. The CDR3 is CASSNRRATDTQYF. The CDR3 nucleotides read TGTGCCAGCAGCAACAGGAGGGCCACAGATACGCAGTATTTT.